This T cell receptor beta chain was sequenced for a study of T cells in Graves' hyperthyroidism and ophthalmopathy. Study in general: Once the initial diagnosis was made, peripheral blood was obtained before any treatment.

Amplified regions were TCR beta CDR3 sequences from RNA transcripts. RT-PCR in the first round (using the HTBI primer set) targeted the TCR CDR3. TCRdb re-analysed the multiplex PCR reads in MiXCR, keeping a single row per CDR3 protein. This table has roughly 640,000 distinct CDR3 sequences, 15% to 20% appearing once. Deletions cut 7 bases from V and 3 bases from J, with 10 bases between. The germline gives CDR1 MDHEN, CDR2 SYDVKM. There are 12 residues in the CDR3. The material sequenced was blood. This rearrangement joins TRBV28 to TRBJ2-7; TRBD2 might be the D (6 bases). This receptor was taken from a woman in her forties with Graves' ophthalmopathy. Written as DNA, the CDR3 is TGTGCCAGCAAGGGGAGGTACTACGAGCAGTACTTC. Amino acid sequence: CASKGRYYEQYF.